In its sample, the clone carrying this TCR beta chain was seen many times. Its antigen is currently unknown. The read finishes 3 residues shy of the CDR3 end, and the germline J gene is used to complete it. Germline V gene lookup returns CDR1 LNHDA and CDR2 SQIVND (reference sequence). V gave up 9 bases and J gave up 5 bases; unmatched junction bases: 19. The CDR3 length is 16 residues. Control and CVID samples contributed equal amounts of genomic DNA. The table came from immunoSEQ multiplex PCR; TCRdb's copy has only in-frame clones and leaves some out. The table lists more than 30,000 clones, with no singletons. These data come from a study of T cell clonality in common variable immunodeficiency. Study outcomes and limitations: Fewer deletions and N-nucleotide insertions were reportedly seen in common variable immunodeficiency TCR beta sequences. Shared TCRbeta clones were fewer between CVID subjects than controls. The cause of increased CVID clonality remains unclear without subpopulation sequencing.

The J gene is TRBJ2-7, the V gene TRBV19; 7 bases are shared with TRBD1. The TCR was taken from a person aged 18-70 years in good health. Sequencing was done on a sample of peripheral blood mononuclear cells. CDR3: CASKGQSASKSNEQYF. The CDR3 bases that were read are TGTGCCAGCAAGGGACAGTCGGCCTCCAAGTCAAACGAG.